This TCR beta chain derives from a study of neurological immune-mediated disorders. This clonotype was seen many times. Synthesis of cDNA used 5'RACE (with 10-nucleotide random UMIs). The authors obtained over 180 million TCR-beta sequences from 15-18 subjects per sequencing run. One entry per CDR3 protein, called by TCRdb with MiXCR from the 5' RACE reads. The data hold 20,000 to 25,000 distinct CDR3 sequences, with around 16% observed a single time. Trimming took off 0 bases at V and 7 bases at J, with 13 bases between the two ends. Germline CDR1 and CDR2: SGDLS and YYNGEE. The CDR3 is 14 amino acids.

This receptor was identified in a female donor with HTLV-1-associated myelopathy (HAM/TSP). The V call is TRBV9, the J call TRBJ2-5; TRBD2 is a possible D gene (6 bases). The sample comprised PBMCs. This chain's CDR3 is CASSVESRGGTQYF. The CDR3 region has the DNA TGTGCCAGCAGCGTAGAATCAAGGGGAGGGACCCAGTACTTC.